The following is a T cell receptor beta chain sequence with its context. This CDR3 comprises 17 residues. Germline CDR1 is SNHLY and CDR2 is FYNNEI. Unmatched junction bases numbered 9, after V lost 2 bases and J lost 7 bases. This sample was taken from a study of blood T cell repertoires in COVID-19. Here immunoSEQ multiplex PCR was the method, and the copy in TCRdb shows in-frame clones only, minus some. The sample yields fewer than 60,000 clones, approximately 86% seen once. The clonotype comes from a human donor with acute or convalescent COVID-19. The donor label of this sample is uncertain. The sample taken for sequencing was peripheral blood. This sequence joins TRBV2 and TRBJ1-5; 12 bases are a match to TRBD1. Here the CDR3 DNA reads TGTGCCAGCAGTGAACAGCCGGGACAGGGGGCGAGGCAGCCCCAGCATTTT. Translated: CASSEQPGQGARQPQHF.